This is a list of T cell receptor beta chains from one sample in a study of T cell changes during pregnancy in multiple sclerosis. Some clones are missing from TCRdb's copy, which holds only in-frame ones; the method was immunoSEQ multiplex PCR. The sample lists tens of thousands of clones, approximately 94% occurring once. The sample in question was CD4+ T cells from peripheral blood mononuclear cells, obtained in the third trimester of pregnancy. These receptors came from a female donor with multiple sclerosis, enrolled in a pregnancy study. The CDR3 runs from the conserved cysteine through the conserved F or W. A D gene is named only where the DNA matches it firmly. Clone size is given for some rows only: seen once, a few or many times, or a class if the clone is expanded.

v_call	clone_size	d_call	j_call	cdr3_aa	cdr3_nt
TRBV18	NA	TRBD1	TRBJ1-2	CASSPPGGTVNYGYTF	TGTGCCAGCTCACCACCGGGTGGGACAGTTAACTATGGCTACACCTTC
TRBV6-6	NA	NA	TRBJ1-2	CASSWASNYGYTF	TGTGCCAGCAGTTGGGCTTCGAACTATGGCTACACCTTC
TRBV7-8	NA	TRBD1	TRBJ2-5	CASSTQGTGTQETQYF	TGTGCCAGCAGCACGCAAGGGACAGGTACACAAGAGACCCAGTACTTC
TRBV5-6	once	TRBD1	TRBJ2-7	CASSRGAGQGRYEQYF	TGTGCCAGCAGTCGGGGGGCGGGACAGGGGAGGTACGAGCAGTACTTC
TRBV2	NA	TRBD2	TRBJ2-5	CASSEVASGGQETQYF	TGTGCCAGCAGTGAGGTAGCTAGCGGGGGTCAAGAGACCCAGTACTTC
TRBV6-5	NA	TRBD1	TRBJ2-3	CASRLTGSGTDTQYF	TGTGCCAGCAGACTGACAGGGTCCGGCACAGATACGCAGTATTTT
TRBV11-3	NA	NA	TRBJ2-2	CASSPTGNTGELFF	TGTGCCAGCAGCCCTACGGGGAACACCGGGGAGCTGTTTTTT
TRBV4-2	NA	TRBD2	TRBJ2-4	CASSQEKRSVVAGPFSKNIQYF	TGTGCCAGCAGCCAAGAAAAGAGATCGGTAGTAGCGGGACCGTTTTCCAAAAACATTCAGTACTTC
TRBV6-5	NA	NA	TRBJ2-7	CASRGQNYEQYF	TGTGCCAGCAGGGGACAAAACTACGAGCAGTACTTC
TRBV27	NA	TRBD2	TRBJ2-2	CASSLVGGYGGELFF	TGTGCCAGCAGTTTAGTGGGAGGGTATGGCGGGGAGCTGTTTTTT
TRBV4-1	once	TRBD1	TRBJ1-4	CASRSTDRAFNEKLFF	TGCGCCAGCAGATCTACCGACAGGGCCTTCAATGAAAAACTGTTTTTT
TRBV19	NA	NA	TRBJ1-5	CASSIAAGRNQPQHF	TGTGCCAGTAGTATAGCGGCAGGTCGCAATCAGCCCCAGCATTTT
TRBV11-2	NA	NA	TRBJ2-6	CASSLQSPGANVLTF	TGTGCCAGCAGCTTACAGTCTCCTGGGGCCAACGTCCTGACTTTC
TRBV13	NA	TRBD1	TRBJ2-3	CASSLAPGQRADTQYF	TGTGCCAGCAGCTTAGCGCCGGGACAGAGGGCAGATACGCAGTATTTT
TRBV21-1	NA	NA	TRBJ2-5	CASSKIRDRFLQETQYF	TGTGCCAGCAGCAAAATACGGGACAGATTTCTTCAAGAGACCCAGTACTTC
TRBV5-5	NA	NA	TRBJ2-7	CASRRGGTQSSYEQYF	TGTGCCAGCAGGAGGGGGGGGACTCAGAGCTCCTACGAGCAGTACTTC
TRBV9	NA	NA	TRBJ2-2	CASSVFGSFANTGELFF	TGTGCCAGCAGCGTGTTCGGGAGCTTTGCGAACACCGGGGAGCTGTTTTTT
TRBV9	NA	NA	TRBJ2-6	CASSDYSGANVLTF	TGTGCCAGCAGCGACTACTCTGGGGCCAACGTCCTGACTTTC
TRBV6-5	NA	NA	TRBJ2-7	CASRSQELSYEQYF	TGTGCCAGCAGATCCCAGGAATTATCCTACGAGCAGTACTTC
TRBV7-2	NA	TRBD1	TRBJ1-2	CASSSTGGLYGYTF	TGTGCCAGCAGTTCGACAGGGGGCCTCTATGGCTACACCTTC
TRBV11-2	NA	NA	TRBJ2-7	CASSHTYEQYF	TGTGCCAGCAGCCACACCTACGAGCAGTACTTC
TRBV30	NA	NA	TRBJ1-1	CAWSWGQGNTEAFF	TGTGCCTGGAGTTGGGGCCAGGGTAACACTGAAGCTTTCTTT
TRBV15	NA	TRBD1	TRBJ1-1	CATSLGQGNTEAFF	TGTGCCACCAGCCTAGGACAGGGAAACACTGAAGCTTTCTTT
TRBV20-1	once	NA	TRBJ2-1	CSASRDSGQFF	TGCAGTGCTAGCCGGGACTCAGGGCAGTTCTTC
TRBV6-5	NA	TRBD2	TRBJ2-7	CASSSRLAGVYEQYF	TGTGCCAGCAGTTCCCGACTAGCGGGAGTGTACGAGCAGTACTTC
TRBV19	NA	TRBD1	TRBJ2-1	CASSMTGGQSNEQFF	TGTGCCAGTAGCATGACAGGGGGCCAGAGCAATGAGCAGTTCTTC
TRBV7-9	NA	NA	TRBJ1-1	CASSLATGSSTEAFF	TGTGCCAGCAGCTTAGCTACAGGAAGCAGCACTGAAGCTTTCTTT
TRBV9	NA	TRBD2	TRBJ2-1	CASSVGSGRANEQFF	TGTGCCAGCAGCGTAGGTAGCGGGAGGGCTAATGAGCAGTTCTTC
TRBV28	NA	NA	TRBJ1-5	CASSPSGALGQPQHF	TGTGCCAGCAGTCCATCAGGGGCGTTGGGTCAGCCCCAGCATTTT
TRBV28	NA	NA	TRBJ1-5	CASSFKTGVNQPQHF	TGTGCCAGCAGTTTTAAGACAGGAGTCAATCAGCCCCAGCATTTT
TRBV30	NA	TRBD2	TRBJ2-2	CAWSNPGGTGELFF	TGTGCCTGGAGTAACCCGGGGGGAACCGGGGAGCTGTTTTTT
TRBV5-1	NA	TRBD2	TRBJ2-5	CASSLDGFRASGTQETQYF	TGCGCCAGCAGCTTGGATGGGTTTAGGGCTAGCGGGACCCAAGAGACCCAGTACTTC
TRBV5-1	NA	NA	TRBJ2-3	CASSLGLLTDTQYF	TGCGCCAGCAGCTTGGGACTTCTCACAGATACGCAGTATTTT
TRBV7-2	NA	NA	TRBJ1-6	CASSLMQGGNSPLHF	TGTGCCAGCAGCTTGATGCAGGGTGGGAATTCACCCCTCCACTTT
TRBV5-1	NA	TRBD2	TRBJ2-1	CASSLGTSGPNEQFF	TGCGCCAGCAGCTTGGGGACTAGCGGCCCTAATGAGCAGTTCTTC
TRBV9	NA	TRBD2	TRBJ2-1	CASSPTGTSGVGEQFF	TGTGCCAGCAGCCCGACCGGGACTAGCGGGGTAGGTGAGCAGTTCTTC
TRBV27	NA	NA	TRBJ2-2	CASSLRRNTGELFF	TGTGCCAGCAGTTTGAGGAGAAACACCGGGGAGCTGTTTTTT
TRBV7-9	NA	TRBD2	TRBJ2-5	CASSRTSGEETQYF	TGTGCCAGCAGCCGCACTAGCGGGGAAGAGACCCAGTACTTC
TRBV7-6	once	NA	TRBJ2-2	CASSSPPKTAGELFF	TGTGCCAGCAGCTCCCCACCAAAGACAGCCGGGGAGCTGTTTTTT
TRBV18	NA	NA	TRBJ1-1	CASSPSGHPNTEAFF	TGTGCCAGCTCACCATCGGGACACCCGAACACTGAAGCTTTCTTT
TRBV18	NA	NA	TRBJ2-7	CASSPQKEGLPEQYF	TGTGCCAGCTCACCCCAAAAGGAGGGATTACCGGAGCAGTACTTC
TRBV4-1	NA	TRBD2	TRBJ2-1	CASSWTSGSVGNEQFF	TGCGCCAGCAGCTGGACTAGCGGGAGTGTTGGAAATGAGCAGTTCTTC
TRBV28	NA	TRBD1	TRBJ1-5	CASSPTGVSNQPQHF	TGTGCCAGCAGCCCGACAGGGGTTAGCAATCAGCCCCAGCATTTT
TRBV27	NA	NA	TRBJ2-1	CASSLAVYSYNEQFF	TGTGCCAGCAGCCTAGCCGTTTACTCCTACAATGAGCAGTTCTTC
TRBV2	once	NA	TRBJ2-4	CASQGTELAKNIQYF	TGTGCCAGCCAAGGGACTGAACTAGCCAAAAACATTCAGTACTTC
TRBV2	once	NA	TRBJ2-2	CASSPGAGELFF	TGTGCCAGCAGCCCGGGGGCCGGGGAGCTGTTTTTT
TRBV6-1	NA	TRBD1	TRBJ1-5	CASSGGQNSNQPQHF	TGTGCCAGCAGTGGGGGACAGAATAGCAATCAGCCCCAGCATTTT
TRBV15	NA	NA	TRBJ1-2	CATSRDQRNGYTF	TGTGCCACCAGCAGAGATCAGAGGAATGGCTACACCTTC
TRBV6-5	NA	NA	TRBJ1-1	CASSYTTGQGTFF	TGTGCCAGCAGTTATACCACCGGCCAGGGGACTTTCTTT
TRBV2	NA	TRBD1	TRBJ1-1	CASSGQGNTEAFF	TGTGCCAGCAGTGGACAGGGGAACACTGAAGCTTTCTTT
TRBV9	NA	TRBD1	TRBJ2-7	CASSVRQGSYEQYF	TGTGCCAGCAGCGTTCGACAGGGCTCCTACGAGCAGTACTTC
TRBV9	few	NA	TRBJ2-1	CASSSLAFASYNEQFF	TGTGCCAGCAGCTCTCTAGCATTTGCCTCCTACAATGAGCAGTTCTTC
TRBV19	NA	NA	TRBJ2-2	CASMGGALNTGELFF	TGTGCCAGTATGGGCGGGGCCCTCAACACCGGGGAGCTGTTTTTT
TRBV19	NA	TRBD1	TRBJ2-7	CASSIYTGGPYEQYF	TGTGCCAGTAGTATTTATACAGGGGGCCCCTACGAGCAGTACTTC
TRBV7-6	NA	NA	TRBJ1-2	CASSLYGYGYTF	TGTGCCAGCAGCTTATACGGCTATGGCTACACCTTC
TRBV5-6	NA	NA	TRBJ1-6	CASRNRGGGHSPLHF	TGTGCCAGCAGAAACCGTGGGGGAGGGCATTCACCCCTCCACTTT
TRBV18	NA	NA	TRBJ2-3	CASSPLTSSTDTQYF	TGTGCCAGCTCACCCCTCACCAGTTCCACAGATACGCAGTATTTT
TRBV6-6	NA	NA	TRBJ1-5	CASSYVQGNQPQHF	TGTGCCAGCAGTTACGTGCAGGGCAATCAGCCCCAGCATTTT